This T cell receptor (beta chain) was found in a study of shared clonotypes between healthy human individuals. Findings and limits, study-wide: At large depth, rarefaction still showed sorted-subset sequencing to be incomplete. It was observed that roughly 5% of naive CD4 clonotypes were shared across several donors.

The V gene's germline CDR1 is WNHNN and CDR2 SYGVQD (reference sequence). Between the trimmed V and J ends, which lost 3 bases and 4 bases, there was a span of 10 bases. CDR3 length equals 15 residues. Regarding this clone: The antigen remains unidentified.

CD4+ cells yielded CD45RA+ naive and CD45RA-negative memory subsets. Sequencing used immunoSEQ multiplex PCR; TCRdb keeps in-frame clones, though not all of them. The data contain approximately 340,000 clones, more than 60% of them singletons. This sequence was found in a man aged 25-45 years in good health. The V gene is TRBV10-1, the J gene TRBJ2-6; D remains unclear. Sequencing was performed on memory CD4+ T cells sorted from blood. As for subset: CD45RA-negative fraction. Written as DNA, the CDR3 is TGCGCCAGCAGTGAATCCCATTCCGGGGCCAACGTCCTGACTTTC. Its protein is CASSESHSGANVLTF.